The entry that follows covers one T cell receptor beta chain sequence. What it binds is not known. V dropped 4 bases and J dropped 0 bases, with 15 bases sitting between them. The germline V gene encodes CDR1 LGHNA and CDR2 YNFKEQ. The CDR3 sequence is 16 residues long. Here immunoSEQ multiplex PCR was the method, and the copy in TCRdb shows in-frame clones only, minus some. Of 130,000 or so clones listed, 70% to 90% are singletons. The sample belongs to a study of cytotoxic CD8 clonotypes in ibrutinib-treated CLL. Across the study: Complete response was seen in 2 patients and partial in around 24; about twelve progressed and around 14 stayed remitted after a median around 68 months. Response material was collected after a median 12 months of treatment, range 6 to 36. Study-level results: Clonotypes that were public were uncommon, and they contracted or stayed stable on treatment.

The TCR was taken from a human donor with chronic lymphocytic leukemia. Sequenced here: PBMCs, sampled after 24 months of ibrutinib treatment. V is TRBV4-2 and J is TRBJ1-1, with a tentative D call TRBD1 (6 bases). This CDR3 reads CASSRGQGGLNTEAFF. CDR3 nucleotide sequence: TGTGCCAGCAGCCGGGGACAAGGGGGGTTGAACACTGAAGCTTTCTTT.